This record concerns one T cell receptor (beta chain) sequence. This clonotype was counted ten times or more. It has no known antigen specificity. No clone much larger than this one lies a single base away; base qualities are absent. This record comes from a study of CD8 T cells in ankylosing spondylitis (dated by TCRdb to 2016 to 2017). With regard to the full study: T cell receptor beta repertoires were profiled in healthy donors and ankylosing spondylitis patients so that disease-linked TCR variants could be found. The full study cohort was made up of about two dozen ankylosing spondylitis patients and about a hundred healthy donors. Peripheral blood samples were taken, and synovial fluid was additionally collected from ankylosing spondylitis patients. Points the paper makes about the study in general: A TCR beta motif made up of several highly homologous amino acid variants appeared to be characteristic of blood from ankylosing spondylitis patients. Some motif variants had previously been reported in the synovial fluid and blood of reactive arthritis patients, which suggests shared mechanisms of disease initiation. The disease-linked clones were reported to be significantly enriched in matched synovial fluid samples from ankylosing spondylitis patients. In peripheral blood, the disease-linked clones were found at relatively low frequencies and had a CD8+ phenotype.

The sequencing machine was an Illumina HiSeq 2500. Quantitative 5'-RACE with molecular barcodes was used to prepare TCR beta libraries. In the original analysis: Disease-linked TCR variants were identified with a new computational method built on a probabilistic model of VDJ rearrangement. TCRdb ran its own pipeline on the public reads, namely fastp trimming at Q25 and MiXCR clone calling, and kept in-frame beta chains. Rows with a matching CDR3 protein are joined into one entry that keeps the most common DNA and genes. TCRdb's processing, not the authors' own work, is the source of the V and J calls. The sample yields a few hundred thousand distinct CDR3 sequences; around a tenth were counted once. Of the sample, less than 8% falls within the top ten clones. Trimming at the junction amounts to 3 bases on V and 2 bases on J, and the germline ends lie 7 bases apart. CDR1 and CDR2 were assigned from the germline V gene (reference sequence) as DFQATT and SNEGSKA. The CDR3, from cysteine to phenylalanine, totals 12 residues. Just CDR3 DNA is preserved here, 36 bases in frame from base 1.

The receptor was derived from a male donor with ankylosing spondylitis or in good health (not recorded which). Sequenced sample: blood, either unsorted or a sorted T cell fraction (not recorded which). Here the chain combines TRBV20-1 and TRBJ2-5; the D gene is unclear. In nucleotides, the sequence is TGCAGTGCTAGGGCGCTACAAGAGACCCAGTACTTC. This encodes CSARALQETQYF.